This T cell receptor (beta chain) originates from a study of PD-L1 blockade in urothelial cancer. For the study at large: Each patient had 0 to 3 earlier chemotherapy regimens. Timepoints chosen for blood analysis were 3 weeks (second dose) and 6 weeks after treatment start. Study findings and constraints: Tumor-associated blood clones were expanded more by durable-benefit patients at 3 weeks.

Some clones are missing from TCRdb's copy, which holds only in-frame ones; the method was immunoSEQ multiplex PCR. Of 130,000 or so clones listed, roughly 83% are singletons. Indicated time point: pretreatment peripheral blood. With respect to this clone: What it binds is unknown.

This CDR3 has 15 residues. Trimming removed 7 bases from V and 6 bases from J; junction bases left unmatched: 9. In germline, CDR1 is MDHEN, CDR2 SYDVKM. The source was PBMCs, collected around atezolizumab (anti-PD-L1) treatment. The chain links TRBV28 to TRBJ1-1; 12 bases are a match to TRBD1. The TCR comes from a man aged 50 to 59 with urothelial cancer. CDR3 DNA sequence: TGTGCCAGCATGTTGGGACAGGGGGCCTTTGCTGAAGCTTTCTTT. It encodes CASMLGQGAFAEAFF.